The 15 T cell receptor beta chains given below trace back to one sample, sequenced in a study of naive and memory T cell subsets. Four PCR rounds used nested alpha and beta constant region primers plus the SP2 primer. MiXCR, applied by TCRdb to the UMI-ligation and nested PCR reads, yields one record per CDR3 protein. The data show around 13,000 distinct CDR3 sequences, with about 5.5% seen just once and less than 9% held by the top ten. Stated treatment: skin biopsy from PPD injection site in Mantoux-positive individual. TCR cDNA received a 3' ligated oligonucleotide that carried a UMI. The starting material was skin, obtained from a tuberculin skin test site. The source is an adult in good health.

This clonotype was seen repeatedly, ten times or more. A read error may produce the germline difference seen at one junction end. This CDR3 is CASSYGRAVDF. As DNA, the CDR3 is TGTGCCAGCAGTTACGGCAGGGCGGTGGACTTC. This sequence joins TRBV6-6 and TRBJ2-7; the D gene is possibly TRBD1 (5 bases). Germline CDR1 reads MNHNY; CDR2 reads SVGAGI (reference sequence). The CDR3 loop spans 11 amino acids.

The rearrangement links TRBV7-2 to TRBJ2-3; TRBD2 matches at 11 bases. Germline assignment: CDR1 SGHTA and CDR2 FQGNSA. This CDR3 has 15 amino acids. Germline trimming cut 5 bases from V and 3 bases from J; bases unmatched to any gene: 4. Here the CDR3 DNA reads TGTGCCAGCAGCCCCTGGACTAGCGGGACAGATACGCAGTATTTT. It is translated as CASSPWTSGTDTQYF.

Judged by abundance, this clonotype is medium-sized (0.01 to 0.1%). V is TRBV27 and J is TRBJ2-7; D is perhaps TRBD1 or TRBD2 (6 bases each). V gave up 6 bases and J gave up 0 bases, with 15 bases separating them. This CDR3 comprises 15 residues. In germline, CDR1 is MNHEY, CDR2 SMNVEV (reference sequence). CDR3 coding DNA: TGTGCCAGCAGGCCTCGAGGGGGGCTCTCCTACGAGCAGTACTTC. Residues: CASRPRGGLSYEQYF.

Ten or more counts support this clonotype. V is TRBV4-2 and J is TRBJ1-1, with D possibly TRBD1 on 5 matching bases. Trimming removed 0 bases at V and 3 bases at J, with 5 bases between. This CDR3 region has 13 residues. Germline V gene sequence: CDR1 LGHNA, CDR2 YNFKEQ. The CDR3 is CASSQDRDTEAFF. CDR3 nucleotide sequence: TGTGCCAGCAGCCAAGACAGGGACACTGAAGCTTTCTTT.

Many counts were recorded for this clonotype. This sequence joins TRBV7-2 and TRBJ1-3; D not certain. The CDR3 contains 16 residues. CDR1 is SGHTA, CDR2 FQGNSA, per germline. V lost 7 bases to trimming and J lost 2 bases, with 18 bases between them. CDR3 amino acids: CASTDNPGLTGNTIYF. As DNA, the CDR3 is TGTGCCAGCACCGACAACCCGGGGTTAACTGGAAACACCATATATTTT.

This clonotype was seen many times. The J gene is TRBJ1-3, the V gene TRBV12-3 or TRBV12-4; D gene ambiguous. V lost 4 bases and J lost 4, with 11 bases in between. The CDR3 is 14 residues long. In DNA, the CDR3 is TGTGCCAGCAGTTCGGAACCGGGGGGAAACACCATATATTTT. This codes for CASSSEPGGNTIYF.

By share of the sample, this clonotype is medium-sized. The V call is TRBV20-1, the J call TRBJ2-3, with D unclear. The CDR3 length is 15 residues. The V gene lost 1 base and the J gene lost 6 bases, with 17 bases spanning the gap. CDR1 and CDR2 (germline): DFQATT, SNEGSKA (reference sequence). The CDR3 is CSARVPFSASDTQYF. CDR3 coding DNA: TGCAGTGCTAGAGTCCCGTTTAGTGCGAGCGATACGCAGTATTTT.

This clonotype was recorded many times. This rearrangement joins TRBV9 to TRBJ1-2; D may be TRBD1 (5 bases). The CDR3 consists of 13 residues. V shed 4 bases and J shed 1 base, with 8 bases lying between them. Germline V gene lookup returns CDR1 SGDLS and CDR2 YYNGEE. Written as DNA, the CDR3 is TGTGCCAGCAGCTGGGACTTTAACTATGGCTACACCTTC. Residues: CASSWDFNYGYTF.

This clonotype was detected many times. This chain uses TRBV7-2 with TRBJ2-1, with 9 bases identical to TRBD2. Germline V gives CDR1 SGHTA, CDR2 FQGNSA. Losses at the gene ends were 0 bases for V and 3 bases for J; bases not matched to a gene: 0. The CDR3 length is 15 residues. CDR3 residues: CASSLARGGYNEQFF. The CDR3 coding sequence is TGTGCCAGCAGCTTAGCGCGGGGGGGCTACAATGAGCAGTTCTTC. Variable domain in full (rest from reference TRBV7-2 and TRBJ2-1): GAGVSQSPSNKVTEKGKDVELRCDPISGHTALYWYRQSLGQGLEFLIYFQGNSAPDKSGLPSDRFSAERTGGSVSTLTIQRTQQEDSAVYLCASSLARGGYNEQFFGPGTRLTVL.

This clonotype has at least ten counts. The J gene is TRBJ2-1, the V gene TRBV20-1; 10 bases fit TRBD2. CDR3 length: 15 residues. Losses at the gene ends were 3 bases for V and 1 base for J; bases not matched to a gene: 3. In germline, CDR1 is DFQATT, CDR2 SNEGSKA (reference sequence). CDR3 in amino acids: CSASASGRSYNEQFF. The CDR3 nucleotides are TGCAGTGCTAGCGCTAGCGGGAGATCCTACAATGAGCAGTTCTTC.

This clonotype has at least ten counts. The chain couples TRBV21-1 to TRBJ1-1. TRBV21-1 is labeled a pseudogene. The CDR3 totals 18 residues. The CDR3 protein is CASRKFRHAVSGDTEAFF. The CDR3 bases are TGTGCCAGCAGAAAATTCCGGCACGCAGTTTCAGGGGACACTGAAGCTTTCTTT.

This clonotype turned up a few times. The chain combines TRBV6-1 with TRBJ1-1, with D unclear. This CDR3 comprises 13 residues. Germline CDR1 reads MNHNS; CDR2 reads SASEGT. Trimming left V 10 bases short and J 1 base short, with 13 bases between. Written as DNA, the CDR3 is TGTGCCACCCTTATTACGCGGAACACTGAAGCTTTCTTT. The encoded protein is CATLITRNTEAFF.

This clonotype was seen at least ten times. The V call is TRBV20-1, the J call TRBJ2-2, with D possibly being TRBD1 (6 bases). Trimming took off 6 bases at V and 5 bases at J, with 22 bases between the two ends. Germline values: CDR1 DFQATT, CDR2 SNEGSKA (reference sequence). There are 16 residues in the CDR3. The CDR3 DNA is TGCAGTGCCCACGGCCGGGCGACAGGAAAGACCGGGGAGCTGTTTTTT. Residues: CSAHGRATGKTGELFF.

This clonotype was detected many times. The chain combines TRBV10-3 with TRBJ2-3; D gene uncertain. The CDR3 totals 16 residues. Trimming pared 0 bases from V and 3 bases from J, leaving 13 bases between. Germline V gene sequence: CDR1 ENHRY, CDR2 SYGVKD. CDR3 sequence reads: CAISESERASTDTQYF. The CDR3 nucleotides are TGTGCCATCAGTGAGTCAGAACGGGCTTCGACAGATACGCAGTATTTT.

This clonotype showed up many times. The V call is TRBV20-1, the J call TRBJ2-1; D is unresolved. The CDR3 runs to 14 residues. Germline V CDR1 and CDR2: DFQATT, SNEGSKA (reference sequence). Trimming took 2 bases from V and 9 from J, leaving 17 bases between them. CDR3: CSARQVQLSGEQFF. In DNA form, the CDR3 reads TGCAGTGCTAGACAGGTCCAACTCTCGGGTGAGCAGTTCTTC.